This TCR beta chain was recovered during a study of blood T cell repertoires in COVID-19. Assay used: immunoSEQ multiplex PCR; TCRdb lists only in-frame clones, some missing. The table shows some 340,000 clones, with over 70% occurring only once. The V end was cut by 5 bases, the J end by 0 bases, with 8 bases between. The germline V gene has CDR1 LGHDT and CDR2 YNNKEL (reference sequence). There are 15 residues in the CDR3. The receptor was isolated from a young man with active or convalescent COVID-19. This rearrangement joins TRBV3-1 (or the pseudogene TRBV3-2) to TRBJ1-6; D not certain. Sequenced: peripheral blood. The CDR3 spells CASSNSSSYNSPLHF. CDR3 coding DNA: TGTGCCAGCAGCAACAGTAGCTCCTATAATTCACCCCTCCACTTT.